These 17 T cell receptor beta chains originate from one sample sequenced in a study of T cells in Graves' hyperthyroidism and ophthalmopathy. The investigators amplified TCR beta CDR3 regions from RNA transcripts. HTBI primers drove first-round RT-PCR of the TCR CDR3. TCRdb analysed the multiplex PCR reads with MiXCR anew, one entry per CDR3 protein. Found here are about 400,000 distinct CDR3 sequences, under 15% of them singletons; the top ten hold 9.2%. The sample was blood. These receptors all stem from a woman aged 18-29 years with Graves' hyperthyroidism.

This clonotype was seen many times. The gene calls are TRBV11-2 and TRBJ2-5; TRBD2 aligns across 8 bases. The J segment lost 4 bases and the V segment lost 6 bases, leaving 13 bases of the junction unmatched. Germline CDR1 SGHAT, CDR2 FQNNGV. The CDR3 is 16 amino acids. The CDR3 coding sequence is TGTGCCAGCAGTGATACCTTCGGGGGGGCTGTAGAGACCCAGTACTTC. Translation gives CASSDTFGGAVETQYF.

V and J are TRBV11-3 and TRBJ2-1; possible D gene TRBD2, 6 bases. This CDR3 has 14 residues. Looked up from germline, CDR1 is SGHNT and CDR2 is YENEEA. V shed 5 bases and J shed 11 bases, with 19 bases lying between them. CDR3 sequence (DNA): TGTGCCAGCAGCGCTAGTCCGGGAGTTGATAAGCAGTTCTTC. It specifies CASSASPGVDKQFF.

In this sample, this clonotype turned up many times. The J gene is TRBJ2-3, the V gene TRBV10-3, with D hard to call. Between the trimmed V and J ends, which lost 4 bases and 4 bases, there was a span of 9 bases. CDR1 ENHRY and CDR2 SYGVKD come from the germline V gene. The CDR3 loop spans 13 amino acids. The CDR3 loop is CAISVGVADTQYF. CDR3 sequence (DNA): TGTGCCATCAGTGTTGGGGTTGCAGATACGCAGTATTTT.

This clonotype came up many times. The V call is TRBV20-1, the J call TRBJ2-1, with 11 bases identical to TRBD2. The CDR3 is 16 amino acids. The trim removed 1 base at V and 2 bases at J, leaving 4 bases unmatched. The germline gives CDR1 DFQATT, CDR2 SNEGSKA (reference sequence). CDR3 region: CSARGPSGRTYNEQFF. The CDR3 bases are TGCAGTGCTAGAGGTCCTAGCGGGAGGACCTACAATGAGCAGTTCTTC.

In this sample, this clonotype turned up many times. The rearrangement joins TRBV20-1 to TRBJ2-3; possible D gene TRBD2, 6 bases. Germline loops: CDR1 DFQATT, CDR2 SNEGSKA (reference sequence). CDR3 length: 14 amino acids. V lost 7 bases, J lost 0 bases, and 14 bases lay in between. The CDR3 here is CSGVQRVSTDTQYF. The CDR3 nucleotides are TGCAGTGGGGTCCAGCGGGTTAGCACAGATACGCAGTATTTT.

This clonotype was detected many times. CDR3 protein: CASSPTWSAGGEQFF. Here the CDR3 DNA reads TGTGCCAGCAGCCCGACCTGGTCAGCGGGGGGAGAGCAGTTCTTC. V and J are TRBV6-1 and TRBJ2-1; TRBD2 aligns across 9 bases. The CDR3 is made up of 15 amino acids. With 6 bases clipped from V and 10 bases from J, the junction kept 13 bases outside the gene matches. In germline, CDR1 is MNHNS, CDR2 SASEGT.

Many counts were recorded for this clonotype. V usage is TRBV2 and J usage is TRBJ2-2, with D maybe TRBD1 (6 bases). The V end was cut by 5 bases, the J end by 11 bases, with 18 bases between. The germline V gene encodes CDR1 SNHLY and CDR2 FYNNEI. The CDR3 covers 14 residues. CDR3 sequence (DNA): TGTGCCAGCAGTCACGGGACACCCGAGGTTGAGCTGTTTTTT. Translation: CASSHGTPEVELFF. Together with reference TRBV2 and TRBJ2-2, the CDR3 gives the full variable domain: EPEVTQTPSHQVTQMGQEVILRCVPISNHLYFYWYRQILGQKVEFLVSFYNNEISEKSEIFDDQFSVERPDGSNFTLKIRSTKLEDSAMYFCASSHGTPEVELFFGEGSRLTVL.

Ten or more counts support this clonotype. The DNA of the CDR3 is TGTGCCACCAGTGATTTGGACAGGGTAGGCGGGGAGCTGTTTTTT. Residues: CATSDLDRVGGELFF. J is TRBJ2-2 and V is TRBV24-1; 7 bases agree with TRBD1. Germline CDR1 is KGHDR and CDR2 is SFDVKD. The CDR3 loop spans 15 amino acids. J lost 7 bases, V lost 0 bases, and 4 bases had no gene match.

This clonotype occurred many times. V is TRBV12-3 or TRBV12-4 and J is TRBJ2-7; a weak D match, TRBD1 (5 bases). Deletions cut 4 bases from V and 4 bases from J, with 8 bases between. CDR3 size: 12 residues. In DNA form, the CDR3 reads TGTGCCAGCAGTTCACAGGCTTACGAGCAGTACTTC. Translated, it gives CASSSQAYEQYF.

J is TRBJ2-2 and V is TRBV7-2, with TRBD2 matching 10 bases. Trimming removed 3 bases from V and 6 bases from J; junction bases left unmatched: 4. The CDR3 is 15 amino acids. Looked up from germline, CDR1 is SGHTA and CDR2 is FQGNSA. The CDR3 spells CASSFEREGPGELFF. In DNA, the CDR3 is TGTGCCAGCAGCTTCGAGCGGGAGGGCCCCGGGGAGCTGTTTTTT.

This clonotype was observed at least ten times. The rearrangement uses TRBV20-1 and TRBJ1-5; maybe TRBD1 (6 bases). This CDR3 comprises 15 residues. Deletions cut 5 bases from V and 0 bases from J, with 14 bases between. Germline V gives CDR1 DFQATT, CDR2 SNEGSKA (reference sequence). Written as DNA, the CDR3 is TGCAGTGCTCAGAGTGGAGGGGGTAGCAATCAGCCCCAGCATTTT. Its translation is CSAQSGGGSNQPQHF.

At least ten counts were recorded for this clonotype. The chain has TRBV28 and TRBJ2-3, with D hard to call. Germline lookup yields CDR1 MDHEN and CDR2 SYDVKM. This CDR3 contains 14 residues. Trimming took 8 bases from V and 4 from J, leaving 16 bases between them. The DNA for the CDR3 is TGTGCCAGCTATGGTCGACAAAGATCAGATACGCAGTATTTT. Translated: CASYGRQRSDTQYF.

This clonotype was detected ten times or more. This rearrangement joins TRBV7-2 to TRBJ2-1, with a tentative D call TRBD2 (6 bases). The V end was cut by 6 bases, the J end by 3 bases, with 15 bases between. The CDR3 has 15 amino acids. Germline V gene data show CDR1 as SGHTA and CDR2 as FQGNSA. The CDR3 DNA sequence: TGTGCCAGCAGACTTCCAGGACTACTCTACAATGAGCAGTTCTTC. As protein: CASRLPGLLYNEQFF.

The table lists this clonotype with many counts. Sequence at one end of the junction differs from germline and may be a read error. The chain employs TRBV7-3 and TRBJ2-3; 9 bases match TRBD1. The CDR3 contains 16 residues. Looked up from germline, CDR1 is SGHTA and CDR2 is FQGTGA. The CDR3 loop is CASSVTGGLSTDTQYF. The CDR3 DNA sequence: TGTGCCAGCAGCGTAACAGGGGGCTTGAGCACAGATACGCAGTATTTT.

The table lists this clonotype with many counts. The genes are TRBV11-2 and TRBJ2-7; either TRBD1 or TRBD2 may supply D (5 bases each). In germline, CDR1 is SGHAT, CDR2 FQNNGV. The germline V and J ends were trimmed by 6 bases and 5 bases, with 20 bases remaining between them. The CDR3 runs to 15 residues. Written as DNA, the CDR3 is TGTGCCAGCAGATCCGCCGGGACCGGTCTTAACGAGCAGTACTTC. This encodes CASRSAGTGLNEQYF. The whole variable domain, remainder taken from reference TRBV11-2 and TRBJ2-7, is EAGVAQSPRYKIIEKRQSVAFWCNPISGHATLYWYQQILGQGPKLLIQFQNNGVVDDSQLPKDRFSAERLKGVDSTLKIQPAKLEDSAVYLCASRSAGTGLNEQYFGPGTRLTVT.

This clonotype came up many times. The rearrangement joins TRBV6-2 or TRBV6-3 to TRBJ2-2, with D perhaps TRBD2 (5 bases). The V gene lost 6 bases and the J gene lost 5 bases, with 16 bases spanning the gap. Germline CDR1 MNHEY, CDR2 SVGEGT. The CDR3 has 15 residues. In DNA, the CDR3 is TGTGCCAGCAGCATCGGGGTCCCTGGAACCGGGGAGCTGTTTTTT. This gives the protein CASSIGVPGTGELFF.

This clonotype was seen ten or more times. The CDR3 is CASSTSYGYTF. CDR3 nucleotide sequence: TGTGCCAGCTCGACCTCCTATGGCTACACCTTC. The chain employs TRBV18 and TRBJ1-2; D gene ambiguous. Trimming pared 6 bases from V and 4 bases from J, leaving 6 bases between. This CDR3 contains 11 residues. Germline lookup yields CDR1 KGHSH and CDR2 LQKENI.